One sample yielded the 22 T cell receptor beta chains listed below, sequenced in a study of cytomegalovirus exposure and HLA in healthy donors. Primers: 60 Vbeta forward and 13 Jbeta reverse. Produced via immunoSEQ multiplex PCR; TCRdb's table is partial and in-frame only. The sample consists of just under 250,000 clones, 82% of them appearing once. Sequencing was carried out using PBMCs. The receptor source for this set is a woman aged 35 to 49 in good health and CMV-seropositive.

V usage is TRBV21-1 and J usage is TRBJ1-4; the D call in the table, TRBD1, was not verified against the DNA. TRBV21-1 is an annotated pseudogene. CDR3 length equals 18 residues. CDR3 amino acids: CASSFLRDRVEIDEKLFF. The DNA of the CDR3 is TGTGCCAGCAGCTTCCTCCGGGACAGGGTAGAGATAGATGAAAAACTGTTTTTT.

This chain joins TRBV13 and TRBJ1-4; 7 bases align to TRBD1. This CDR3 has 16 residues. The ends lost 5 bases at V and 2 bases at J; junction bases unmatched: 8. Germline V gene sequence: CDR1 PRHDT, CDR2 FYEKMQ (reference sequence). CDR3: CASSVRQGRTNEKLFF. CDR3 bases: TGTGCCAGCAGCGTTCGACAGGGTAGGACTAATGAAAAACTGTTTTTT. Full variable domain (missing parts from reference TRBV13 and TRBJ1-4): AAGVIQSPRHLIKEKRETATLKCYPIPRHDTVYWYQQGPGQDPQFLISFYEKMQSDKGSIPDRFSAQQFSDYHSELNMSSLELGDSALYFCASSVRQGRTNEKLFFGSGTQLSVL.

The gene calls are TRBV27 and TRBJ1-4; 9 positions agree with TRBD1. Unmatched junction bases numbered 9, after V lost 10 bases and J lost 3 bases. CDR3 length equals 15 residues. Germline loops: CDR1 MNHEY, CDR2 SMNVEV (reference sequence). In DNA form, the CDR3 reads TGTGCCACCCGGGACAGGGAGTTGGCTAATGAAAAACTGTTTTTT. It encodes CATRDRELANEKLFF.

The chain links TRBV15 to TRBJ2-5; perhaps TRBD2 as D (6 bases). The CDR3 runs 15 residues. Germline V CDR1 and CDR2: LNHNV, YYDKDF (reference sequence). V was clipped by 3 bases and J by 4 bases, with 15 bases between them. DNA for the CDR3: TGTGCCACCAGCAGGCCCGGGGCGGGATCAGAGACCCAGTACTTC. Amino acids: CATSRPGAGSETQYF.

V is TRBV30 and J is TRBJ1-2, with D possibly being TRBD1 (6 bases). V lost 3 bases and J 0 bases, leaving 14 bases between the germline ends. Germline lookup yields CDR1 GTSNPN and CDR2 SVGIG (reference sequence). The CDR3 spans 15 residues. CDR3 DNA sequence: TGTGCCTGGAGCGAACAGGGTTCAGCTAACTATGGCTACACCTTC. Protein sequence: CAWSEQGSANYGYTF.

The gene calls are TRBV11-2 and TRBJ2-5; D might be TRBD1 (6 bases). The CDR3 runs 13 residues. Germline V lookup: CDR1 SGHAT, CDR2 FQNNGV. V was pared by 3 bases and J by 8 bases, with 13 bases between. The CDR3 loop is CASSFRRGYTQYF. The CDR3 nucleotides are TGTGCCAGCAGCTTCAGAAGGGGGTATACCCAGTACTTC.

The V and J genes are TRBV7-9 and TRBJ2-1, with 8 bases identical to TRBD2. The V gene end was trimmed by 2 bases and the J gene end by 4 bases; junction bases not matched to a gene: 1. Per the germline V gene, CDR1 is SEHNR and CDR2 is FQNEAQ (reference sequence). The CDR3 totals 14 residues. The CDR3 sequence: CASSLQREYNEQFF. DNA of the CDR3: TGTGCCAGCAGCTTACAGCGGGAGTACAATGAGCAGTTCTTC.

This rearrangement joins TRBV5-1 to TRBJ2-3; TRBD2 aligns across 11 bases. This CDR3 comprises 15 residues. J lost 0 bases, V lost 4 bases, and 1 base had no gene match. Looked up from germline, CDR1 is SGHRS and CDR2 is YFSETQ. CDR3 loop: CASSRTSGSTDTQYF. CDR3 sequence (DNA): TGCGCCAGCAGCAGGACTAGCGGGAGCACAGATACGCAGTATTTT.

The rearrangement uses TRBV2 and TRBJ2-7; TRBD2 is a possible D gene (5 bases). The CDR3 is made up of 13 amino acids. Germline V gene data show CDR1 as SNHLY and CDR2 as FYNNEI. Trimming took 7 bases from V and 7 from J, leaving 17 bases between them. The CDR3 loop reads CASKEEHVKEQYF. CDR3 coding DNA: TGTGCCAGCAAGGAGGAGCACGTTAAAGAGCAGTACTTC.

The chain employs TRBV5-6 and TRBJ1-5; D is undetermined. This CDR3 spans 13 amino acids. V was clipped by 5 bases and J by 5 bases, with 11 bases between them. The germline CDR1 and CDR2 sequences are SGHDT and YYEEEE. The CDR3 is CASSNTPDQPQHF. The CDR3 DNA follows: TGTGCCAGCAGTAACACACCCGATCAGCCCCAGCATTTT. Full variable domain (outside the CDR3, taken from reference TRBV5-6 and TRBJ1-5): DAGVTQSPTHLIKTRGQQVTLRCSPKSGHDTVSWYQQALGQGPQFIFQYYEEEERQRGNFPDRFSGHQFPNYSSELNVNALLLGDSALYLCASSNTPDQPQHFGDGTRLSIL.

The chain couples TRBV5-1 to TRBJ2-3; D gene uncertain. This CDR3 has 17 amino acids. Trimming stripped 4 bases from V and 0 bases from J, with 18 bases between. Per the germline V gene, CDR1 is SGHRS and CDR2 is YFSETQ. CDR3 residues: CASSPGRRTASTDTQYF. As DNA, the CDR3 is TGCGCCAGCAGCCCGGGTCGCAGAACGGCTAGCACAGATACGCAGTATTTT.

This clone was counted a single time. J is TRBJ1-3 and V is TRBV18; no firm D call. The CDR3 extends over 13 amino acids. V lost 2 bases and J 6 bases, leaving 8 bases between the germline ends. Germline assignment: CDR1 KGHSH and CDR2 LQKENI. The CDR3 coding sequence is TGTGCCAGCTCACCAAACACCGTAAACACCATATATTTT. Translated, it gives CASSPNTVNTIYF.

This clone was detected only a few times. CDR3 in amino acids: CACTGGKESGANVLTF. CDR3 DNA sequence: TGTGCCTGTACAGGGGGCAAGGAATCTGGGGCCAACGTCCTGACTTTC. The chain employs TRBV30 and TRBJ2-6; the match to TRBD1 covers 9 bases. Germline V lookup: CDR1 GTSNPN, CDR2 SVGIG (reference sequence). The CDR3 has 16 amino acids. V was clipped by 6 bases and J by 1 base; unmatched bases: 7.

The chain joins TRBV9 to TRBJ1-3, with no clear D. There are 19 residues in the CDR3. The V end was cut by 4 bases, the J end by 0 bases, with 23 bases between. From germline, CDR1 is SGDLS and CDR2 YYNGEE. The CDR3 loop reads CASSPLVLGPGDSGNTIYF. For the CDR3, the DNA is TGTGCCAGCAGCCCCTTAGTATTGGGTCCAGGTGACTCTGGAAACACCATATATTTT.

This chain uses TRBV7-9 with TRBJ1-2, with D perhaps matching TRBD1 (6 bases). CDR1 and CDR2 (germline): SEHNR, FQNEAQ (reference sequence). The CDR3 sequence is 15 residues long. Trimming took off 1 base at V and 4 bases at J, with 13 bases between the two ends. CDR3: CASSLEGKGVYGYTF. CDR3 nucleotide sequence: TGTGCCAGCAGCTTAGAGGGCAAGGGGGTCTATGGCTACACCTTC.

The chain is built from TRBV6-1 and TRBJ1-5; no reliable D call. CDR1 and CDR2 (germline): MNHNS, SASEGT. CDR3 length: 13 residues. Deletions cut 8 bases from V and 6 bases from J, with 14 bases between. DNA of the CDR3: TGTGCCAGCTCATGGCAGTCCATTCAGCCCCAGCATTTT. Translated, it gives CASSWQSIQPQHF.

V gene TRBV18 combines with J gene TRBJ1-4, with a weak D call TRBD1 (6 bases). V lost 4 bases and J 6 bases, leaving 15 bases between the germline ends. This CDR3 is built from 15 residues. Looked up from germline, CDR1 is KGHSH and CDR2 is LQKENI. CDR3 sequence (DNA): TGTGCCAGCTCACGAGGCTGGGGGGGCGATGAAAAACTGTTTTTT. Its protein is CASSRGWGGDEKLFF.

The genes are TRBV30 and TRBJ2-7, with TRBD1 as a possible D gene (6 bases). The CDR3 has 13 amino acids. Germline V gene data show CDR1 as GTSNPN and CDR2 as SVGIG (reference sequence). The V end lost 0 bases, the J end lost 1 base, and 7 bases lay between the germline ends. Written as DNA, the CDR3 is TGTGCCTGGAGTGTACAGGGTTCCTACGAGCAGTACTTC. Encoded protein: CAWSVQGSYEQYF.

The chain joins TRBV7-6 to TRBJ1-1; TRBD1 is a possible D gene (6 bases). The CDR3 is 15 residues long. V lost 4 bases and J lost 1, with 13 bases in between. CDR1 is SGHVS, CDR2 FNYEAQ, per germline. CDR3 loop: CASSSHWGPNTEAFF. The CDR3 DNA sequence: TGTGCCAGCAGCTCCCACTGGGGGCCGAACACTGAAGCTTTCTTT.

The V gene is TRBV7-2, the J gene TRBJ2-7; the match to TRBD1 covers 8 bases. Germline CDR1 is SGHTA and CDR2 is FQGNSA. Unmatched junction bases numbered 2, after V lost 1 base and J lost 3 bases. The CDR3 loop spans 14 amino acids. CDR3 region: CASSLGQGRYEQYF. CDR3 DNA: TGTGCCAGCAGCTTAGGACAGGGGCGCTACGAGCAGTACTTC.

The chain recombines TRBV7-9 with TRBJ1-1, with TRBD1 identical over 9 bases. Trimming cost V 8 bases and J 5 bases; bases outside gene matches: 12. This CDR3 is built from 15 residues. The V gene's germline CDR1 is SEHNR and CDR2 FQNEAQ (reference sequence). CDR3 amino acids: CASVGGTGYLTEAFF. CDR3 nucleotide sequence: TGTGCCAGCGTGGGGGGGACAGGGTATCTAACTGAAGCTTTCTTT.

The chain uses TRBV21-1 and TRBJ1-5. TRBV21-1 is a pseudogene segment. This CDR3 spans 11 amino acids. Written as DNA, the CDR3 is TGTCGGACGGGGGGCGAGCAGCCCCAGCATTTT. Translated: CRTGGEQPQHF.